The text below deals with one TCR beta chain. The clone's antigen remains unknown. No much larger clonotype is one base removed from it; base qualities were not supplied. The data derive from a study of response to subunit inactivated influenza vaccine (dated by TCRdb to about 2018). About the investigation overall: To follow how T cells responded to a trivalent subunit inactivated influenza vaccine, the researchers relied on deep quantitative profiling of the T cell receptor repertoire. The full study reports these points: The authors suggested that each seasonal influenza vaccination may recruit only a limited number of new T cells.

Libraries were constructed by RT-PCR. This sample was sequenced with an Illumina HiSeq 2500. TCRdb reran the public reads through fastp at Q25 and MiXCR, keeping productive beta chains. Every distinct CDR3 protein forms one entry, paired with its most common genes and DNA. This sample has about 780,000 distinct CDR3 sequences in its table, and under 20% of those were observed once. The ten largest account for under 13% of the sample. CDR1 and CDR2 are drawn from the germline V gene (reference sequence): DFQATT, SNEGSKA. V is shortened by 0 bases, J by 9 bases, and the region joining them spans 18 bases. The CDR3 runs 15 residues from the cysteine to the phenylalanine. Only the CDR3 DNA stays, 45 bases, in frame from base 1.

The specimen comprised PBMCs from blood, sampled roughly 5 days after vaccination. This sequence uses TRBV20-1 and TRBJ2-1, with the D gene not clear enough to name. The sequence derives from a man aged 50 or older who received an inactivated influenza vaccine. Donor details come from another sample of the same person, matched by shared clones. The CDR3 loop reads CSARDLGLGGPEQFF. The nucleotides are TGCAGTGCTAGAGATCTCGGTTTGGGCGGCCCTGAGCAGTTCTTC.